Below, 18 T cell receptor beta chains from the same sample are listed, as sequenced in a study of PD-1 blockade in classical Hodgkin lymphoma. Described time point: cycle 4 day 1 (C4D1), after less than 7 weeks of nivolumab. Each patient experienced a relapse that followed autologous stem cell transplantation, and brentuximab vedotin exposure varied. Generated by immunoSEQ multiplex PCR, the TCRdb table keeps only in-frame clones and is missing some. This sample has about 41,000 clones, with 55% to 70% found just once. This specimen was peripheral blood mononuclear cells (PBMCs), taken before the fourth cycle of nivolumab. These receptors originate from a human donor with classical Hodgkin lymphoma.

The sample holds a few counts of this clone. The chain joins TRBV20-1 to TRBJ2-7, with D unclear. This CDR3 is 11 amino acids long. Germline assignment: CDR1 DFQATT and CDR2 SNEGSKA (reference sequence). Trimming removed 2 bases from V and 3 bases from J, with 5 bases in between. CDR3 bases: TGCAGTGCTAGACCCGGCTACGAGCAGTACTTC. This gives the protein CSARPGYEQYF.

This chain connects TRBV4-3 to TRBJ1-2; 10 nucleotides align to TRBD1. This CDR3 spans 16 amino acids. Germline V gene sequence: CDR1 LGHNA, CDR2 YSLEER. Trimming removed 1 base from V and 4 bases from J; junction bases left unmatched: 6. CDR3 sequence (DNA): TGCGCCAGCAGCCAAGTGCCGACAGGGGGCCTCTATGGCTACACCTTC. Amino acids: CASSQVPTGGLYGYTF.

Here the CDR3 DNA reads TGTGCCAGCAGCCAACGACTAGCGAGGAACACCGGGGAGCTGTTTTTT. It yields the protein CASSQRLARNTGELFF. The rearrangement links TRBV14 to TRBJ2-2, with TRBD2 identical over 8 bases. Trimming cost V 2 bases and J 1 base; bases outside gene matches: 3. Germline loops: CDR1 SGHDN, CDR2 FVKESK. The CDR3 has 16 amino acids.

The chain joins TRBV7-8 to TRBJ2-5; D ambiguous. V was trimmed by 5 bases and J by 7 bases, leaving 11 bases between them. Per the germline V gene, CDR1 is SGHVS and CDR2 is FQNEAQ. The CDR3 covers 12 residues. CDR3 in DNA: TGTGCCAGCAGCATTGAGTCCGTGACCCAGTACTTC. Its protein is CASSIESVTQYF.

This clone occurred a few times. This chain links TRBV14 with TRBJ2-7; D not resolved. This CDR3 is built from 15 residues. Germline-derived CDR1 and CDR2 are SGHDN and FVKESK. V gave up 0 bases and J gave up 0 bases, with 9 bases separating them. The CDR3 is CASSQDETSSYEQYF. Written as DNA, the CDR3 is TGTGCCAGCAGCCAAGATGAGACAAGCTCCTACGAGCAGTACTTC.

This clone was recorded a few times. This chain uses TRBV5-1 with TRBJ1-1; 9 bases agree with TRBD1. The CDR3 contains 15 residues. Per germline, CDR1 SGHRS and CDR2 YFSETQ. J gave up 2 bases and V 0 bases, and 2 bases lay outside the gene matches. DNA for the CDR3: TGCGCCAGCAGCTTGGGGACAGGGGCTAACACTGAAGCTTTCTTT. It translates to CASSLGTGANTEAFF. The variable domain in full, with the rest retrieved from reference TRBV5-1 and TRBJ1-1, is KAGVTQTPRYLIKTRGQQVTLSCSPISGHRSVSWYQQTPGQGLQFLFEYFSETQRNKGNFPGRFSGRQFSNSRSEMNVSTLELGDSALYLCASSLGTGANTEAFFGQGTRLTVV.

The chain has TRBV4-1 and TRBJ2-7, with D perhaps matching TRBD1 (5 bases). The CDR3 runs 15 residues. V was shortened by 0 bases and J by 3 bases, with 12 bases between the two germline ends. Germline V gene lookup returns CDR1 MGHRA and CDR2 YSYEKL. CDR3 sequence: CASSQETGLGYEQYF. The CDR3 DNA follows: TGCGCCAGCAGCCAAGAAACAGGTTTGGGCTACGAGCAGTACTTC.

The rearrangement links TRBV19 to TRBJ2-5; 11 nucleotides match TRBD1. Looked up from germline, CDR1 is LNHDA and CDR2 is SQIVND (reference sequence). This CDR3 has 17 residues. V shed 5 bases, J shed 2 bases, and the junction held 10 bases outside the gene matches. The CDR3 reads CASSLRDRGNPQETQYF. In nucleotides, the CDR3 is TGTGCCAGTAGTCTCCGGGACAGGGGGAATCCACAAGAGACCCAGTACTTC.

This clone was counted a single time. The V and J genes are TRBV28 and TRBJ1-1; unclear D gene. Germline V gene lookup returns CDR1 MDHEN and CDR2 SYDVKM. The CDR3 consists of 16 residues. The ends were cut back, 5 bases at V and 1 base at J, with 17 bases in the middle. Here the CDR3 reads CASSPPVWTRNTEAFF. CDR3 sequence (DNA): TGTGCCAGCAGTCCCCCCGTTTGGACTCGGAACACTGAAGCTTTCTTT.

In its sample, this clone was seen many times. Compared with germline, one end of the junction differs, possibly owing to a read error. The V call is TRBV7-7, the J call TRBJ2-3; 9 positions agree with TRBD1. Germline V gives CDR1 SSHAT, CDR2 FNYEAQ (reference sequence). The CDR3 contains 14 residues. The CDR3 nucleotides read TGTGCTAGCAGCCTAGGACAGGGGATAGATACGCAGTATTTT. Its protein is CASSLGQGIDTQYF.

For this clone: One junction end does not reproduce the germline sequence, and a read error may be involved. The CDR3 loop is CASSSPAGTGELFF. The CDR3 DNA reads TGTGCTAGCAGCAGCCCAGCGGGCACCGGGGAGCTGTTTTTT. This chain uses TRBV7-7 with TRBJ2-2; D possibly corresponds to TRBD2 (6 bases). Germline loops: CDR1 SSHAT, CDR2 FNYEAQ (reference sequence). The CDR3 extends over 14 amino acids.

The rearrangement links TRBV27 to TRBJ2-7; TRBD1 or TRBD2 may be the D gene (5 bases each). V shed 3 bases and J shed 4 bases, with 13 bases lying between them. CDR1 is MNHEY and CDR2 is SMNVEV in the germline V gene (reference sequence). This CDR3 region has 14 residues. CDR3 DNA sequence: TGTGCCAGCAGTTTGACCGGGGCTCAATACGAGCAGTACTTC. Translated: CASSLTGAQYEQYF.

This chain uses TRBV23-1 with TRBJ2-3; D is undetermined. TRBV23-1 is an open reading frame, and its role is uncertain. The CDR3 covers 14 residues. Trimming pared 4 bases from V and 1 base from J, leaving 9 bases between. The CDR3 region is CASSPGPRTDTQYF. DNA of the CDR3: TGCGCCAGCAGTCCGGGTCCGCGCACAGATACGCAGTATTTT.

This rearrangement joins TRBV5-6 to TRBJ1-5, with D possibly being TRBD1 (5 bases). The germline gives CDR1 SGHDT, CDR2 YYEEEE. V was shortened by 3 bases and J by 2 bases, with 9 bases between the two germline ends. The CDR3 extends over 14 amino acids. The CDR3 bases are TGTGCCAGCAGCTCCAGGGACGGCAATCAGCCCCAGCATTTT. This encodes CASSSRDGNQPQHF.

The V and J genes are TRBV6-4 and TRBJ2-2, with D tentatively TRBD2 (7 bases). CDR1 is MRHNA and CDR2 is SNTAGT in the germline V gene. The CDR3 sequence is 14 residues long. Between the trimmed V and J ends, which lost 9 bases and 6 bases, there was a span of 17 bases. In nucleotides, the CDR3 is TGTGCCAGTGGACCCGGGGGGCTCGCCGGGGAGCTGTTTTTT. It is translated as CASGPGGLAGELFF.

The chain couples TRBV28 to TRBJ2-3, with 12 bases that match TRBD2. The germline V gene has CDR1 MDHEN and CDR2 SYDVKM. The CDR3 totals 17 residues. Losses at the gene ends were 4 bases for V and 0 bases for J; bases not matched to a gene: 5. CDR3 in amino acids: CASSSLAGGISTDTQYF. The DNA of the CDR3 is TGTGCCAGCAGTTCACTAGCGGGGGGTATTAGCACAGATACGCAGTATTTT.

The chain joins TRBV19 to TRBJ2-7, with D perhaps assigned TRBD1 or TRBD2 (6 bases each). The germline V and J ends were trimmed by 0 bases and 6 bases, with 9 bases remaining between them. This CDR3 is built from 13 residues. The germline gives CDR1 LNHDA, CDR2 SQIVND (reference sequence). In DNA form, the CDR3 reads TGTGCCAGTAGTATAGATCGGGGGCGCGAGCAGTACTTC. Its translation is CASSIDRGREQYF. The complete variable domain, with remaining parts taken from reference TRBV19 and TRBJ2-7, reads DGGITQSPKYLFRKEGQNVTLSCEQNLNHDAMYWYRQDPGQGLRLIYYSQIVNDFQKGDIAEGYSVSREKKESFPLTVTSAQKNPTAFYLCASSIDRGREQYFGPGTRLTVT.

V usage is TRBV28 and J usage is TRBJ1-3; weak D call: TRBD1 (5 bases). The germline CDR1 and CDR2 sequences are MDHEN and SYDVKM. Between the trimmed V and J ends, which lost 4 bases and 0 bases, there was a span of 13 bases. This CDR3 is 16 amino acids long. This CDR3 is CASSWGLPSSGNTIYF. In DNA form, the CDR3 reads TGTGCCAGCAGTTGGGGACTCCCGAGCTCTGGAAACACCATATATTTT. Supplemented by reference TRBV28 and TRBJ1-3, the full variable domain reads DVKVTQSSRYLVKRTGEKVFLECVQDMDHENMFWYRQDPGLGLRLIYFSYDVKMKEKGDIPEGYSVSREKKERFSLILESASTNQTSMYLCASSWGLPSSGNTIYFGEGSWLTVV.